These 2 T cell receptor beta chains originate from one sample sequenced in a study of control samples from healthy donors and cancer patients. The protocol was immunoSEQ multiplex PCR, while the TCRdb copy is restricted to in-frame clones and leaves out a portion. The top ten hold around 6.6% of the sample, which has 100,000 to 130,000 clones, just under 85% seen once. Sample: blood. These receptors were collected from a man aged 18 to 30 in good health.

The chain uses TRBV30 and TRBJ1-3; D is uncertain. This CDR3 has 13 residues. V was shortened by 4 bases and J by 7 bases, with 14 bases between the two germline ends. CDR1 is GTSNPN, CDR2 SVGIG, per germline (reference sequence). The CDR3 here is CAWTDLNSNTIYF. In nucleotides, the CDR3 is TGTGCCTGGACCGACCTCAACTCCAACACCATATATTTT. The variable domain in full, with the rest retrieved from reference TRBV30 and TRBJ1-3, is SQTIHQWPATLVQPVGSPLSLECTVEGTSNPNLYWYRQAAGRGLQLLFYSVGIGQISSEVPQNLSASRPQDRQFILSSKKLLLSDSGFYLCAWTDLNSNTIYFGEGSWLTVV.

The V call is TRBV4-1, the J call TRBJ2-3; maybe TRBD2 (6 bases). Deletions cut 3 bases from V and 2 bases from J, with 15 bases between. CDR1 is MGHRA and CDR2 is YSYEKL in the germline V gene. The CDR3 length is 16 residues. CDR3 sequence: CASSQYFSGVTDTQYF. The CDR3 coding sequence is TGCGCCAGCAGCCAGTACTTCTCGGGGGTCACAGATACGCAGTATTTT.